This T cell receptor (beta chain) was observed in a study of blood T cell repertoires in COVID-19. The wider study: Acute-phase and convalescent COVID-19 samples originated in the United States, Italy and Spain.

The junction had 10 bases not matched to a gene; V was cut back by 0 bases and J by 7 bases. This CDR3 is 17 amino acids long. The V gene's germline CDR1 is ENHRY and CDR2 SYGVKD. Clones were read by immunoSEQ multiplex PCR, and TCRdb kept only the in-frame ones, dropping some. Among about 150,000 clones listed, about 90% were seen once. The chain uses TRBV10-3 and TRBJ2-1, with 9 bases aligning to TRBD2. The sequenced sample was peripheral blood. The clonotype comes from a man aged 50-59 years with acute or convalescent COVID-19. The CDR3 is CAISESMGGGASNEQFF. The CDR3 DNA follows: TGTGCCATCAGTGAGTCGATGGGCGGGGGGGCCAGTAATGAGCAGTTCTTC.